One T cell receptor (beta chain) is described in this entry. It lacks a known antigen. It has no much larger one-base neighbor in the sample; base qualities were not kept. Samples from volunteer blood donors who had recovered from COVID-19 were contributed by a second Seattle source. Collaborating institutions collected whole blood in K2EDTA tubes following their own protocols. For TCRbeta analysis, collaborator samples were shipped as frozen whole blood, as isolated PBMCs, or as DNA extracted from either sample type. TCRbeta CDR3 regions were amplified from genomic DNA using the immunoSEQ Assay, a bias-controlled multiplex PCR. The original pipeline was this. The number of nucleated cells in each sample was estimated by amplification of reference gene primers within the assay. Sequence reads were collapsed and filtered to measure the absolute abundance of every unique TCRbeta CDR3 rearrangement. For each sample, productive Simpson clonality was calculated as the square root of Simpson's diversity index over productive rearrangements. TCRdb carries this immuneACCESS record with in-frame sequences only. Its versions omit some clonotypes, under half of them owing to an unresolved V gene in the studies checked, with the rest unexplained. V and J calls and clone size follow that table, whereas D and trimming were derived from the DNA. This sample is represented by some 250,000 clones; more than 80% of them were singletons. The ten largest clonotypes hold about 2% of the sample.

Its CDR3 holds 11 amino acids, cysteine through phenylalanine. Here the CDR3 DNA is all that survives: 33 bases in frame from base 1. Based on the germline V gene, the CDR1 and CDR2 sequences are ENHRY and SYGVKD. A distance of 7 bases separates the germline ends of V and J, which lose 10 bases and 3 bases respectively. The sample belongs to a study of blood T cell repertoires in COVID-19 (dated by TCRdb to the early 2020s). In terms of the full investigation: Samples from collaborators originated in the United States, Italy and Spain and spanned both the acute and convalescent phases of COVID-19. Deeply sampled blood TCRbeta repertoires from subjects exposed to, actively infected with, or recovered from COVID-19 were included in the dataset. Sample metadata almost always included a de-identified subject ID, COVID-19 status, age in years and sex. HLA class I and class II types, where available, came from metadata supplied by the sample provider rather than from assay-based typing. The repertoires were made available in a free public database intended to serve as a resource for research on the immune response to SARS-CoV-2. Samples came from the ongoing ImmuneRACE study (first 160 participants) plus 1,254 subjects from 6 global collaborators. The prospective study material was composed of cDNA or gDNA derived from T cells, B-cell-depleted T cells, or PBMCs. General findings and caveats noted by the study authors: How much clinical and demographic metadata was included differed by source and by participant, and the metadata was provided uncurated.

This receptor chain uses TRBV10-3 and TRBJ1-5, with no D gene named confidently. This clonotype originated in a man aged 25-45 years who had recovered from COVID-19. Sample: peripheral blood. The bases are TGTGCCAGTGGGCCCAATCAGCCCCAGCATTTT. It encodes CASGPNQPQHF.